This T cell receptor (beta chain) was profiled in a study of regulatory T cells in long-lasting Graves disease. This clonotype was recorded many times. Indicated time point: newly diagnosed GD, antithyroid drugs for less than 3 months. Preparation of the TCR library used RNA extracted from PBMCs. Sequencing libraries for TCR beta were prepared with iRepertoire HTBI primers and Arm-PCR of CDR3 regions. Via MiXCR, TCRdb re-called the multiplex PCR reads, giving one row per CDR3 protein. The sample contains about 460,000 distinct CDR3 sequences, 11% to 15% of which appear only once. The germline V and J ends were trimmed by 0 bases and 6 bases, with 14 bases remaining between them. The CDR3 is 15 residues long. Germline-derived CDR1 and CDR2 are MNHNS and SASEGT. The same sample was also studied in work on T cells in Graves' hyperthyroidism and ophthalmopathy.

The chain links TRBV6-1 to TRBJ1-2; D call uncertain. The sequencing here drew on peripheral blood mononuclear cells (PBMCs), taken at new diagnosis, from a patient treated with antithyroid drugs. The receptor was isolated from a woman aged 45-59 years with Graves disease. In DNA form, the CDR3 reads TGTGCCAGCAGTGAAGCCTGGGTACGCCAGGATGGCTACACCTTC. Protein: CASSEAWVRQDGYTF.